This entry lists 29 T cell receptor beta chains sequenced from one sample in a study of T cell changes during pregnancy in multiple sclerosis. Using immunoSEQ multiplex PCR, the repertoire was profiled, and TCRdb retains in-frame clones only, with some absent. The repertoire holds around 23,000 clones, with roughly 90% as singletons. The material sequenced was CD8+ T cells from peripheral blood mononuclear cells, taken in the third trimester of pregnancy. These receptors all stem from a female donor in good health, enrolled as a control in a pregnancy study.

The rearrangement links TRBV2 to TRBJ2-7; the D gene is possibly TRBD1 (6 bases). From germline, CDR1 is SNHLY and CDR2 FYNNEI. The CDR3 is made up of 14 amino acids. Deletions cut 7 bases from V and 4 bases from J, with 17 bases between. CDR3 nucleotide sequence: TGTGCCAGCATCAGCCCCTCCGGACAGTACGAGCAGTACTTC. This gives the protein CASISPSGQYEQYF.

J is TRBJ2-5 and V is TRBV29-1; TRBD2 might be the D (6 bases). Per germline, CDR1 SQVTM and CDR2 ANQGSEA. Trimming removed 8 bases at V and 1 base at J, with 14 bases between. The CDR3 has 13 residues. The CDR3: CSRAGRCQETQYF. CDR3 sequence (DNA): TGCAGCAGGGCGGGACGGTGCCAAGAGACCCAGTACTTC. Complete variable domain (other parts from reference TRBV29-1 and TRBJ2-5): SAVISQKPSRDICQRGTSLTIQCQVDSQVTMMFWYRQQPGQSLTLIATANQGSEATYESGFVIDKFPISRPNLTFSTLTVSNMSPEDSSIYLCSRAGRCQETQYFGPGTRLLVL.

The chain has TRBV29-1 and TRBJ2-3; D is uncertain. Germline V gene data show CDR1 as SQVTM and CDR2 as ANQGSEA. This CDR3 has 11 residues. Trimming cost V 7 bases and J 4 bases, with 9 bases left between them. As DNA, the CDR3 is TGCAGCGGCGAAGTTGCAGATACGCAGTATTTT. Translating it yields CSGEVADTQYF.

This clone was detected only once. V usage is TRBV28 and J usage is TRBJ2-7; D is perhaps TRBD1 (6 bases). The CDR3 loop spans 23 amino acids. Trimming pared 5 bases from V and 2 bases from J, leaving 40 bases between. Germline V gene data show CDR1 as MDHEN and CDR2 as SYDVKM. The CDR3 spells CASSTPQGITRSSRMSWAYEQYF. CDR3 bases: TGTGCCAGCAGTACCCCCCAGGGGATTACTCGAAGTTCAAGGATGTCCTGGGCCTACGAGCAGTACTTC.

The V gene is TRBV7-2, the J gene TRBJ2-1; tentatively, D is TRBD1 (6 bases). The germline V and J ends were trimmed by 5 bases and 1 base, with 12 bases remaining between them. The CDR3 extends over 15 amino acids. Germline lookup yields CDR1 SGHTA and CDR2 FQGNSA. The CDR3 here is CASSQIDRSYNEQFF. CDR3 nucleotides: TGTGCCAGCAGCCAAATTGACAGGTCCTACAATGAGCAGTTCTTC.

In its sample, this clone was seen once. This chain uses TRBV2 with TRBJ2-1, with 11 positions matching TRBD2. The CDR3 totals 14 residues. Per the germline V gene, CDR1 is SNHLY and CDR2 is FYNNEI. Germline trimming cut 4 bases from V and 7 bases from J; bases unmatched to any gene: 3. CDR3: CASSGGLAENEQFF. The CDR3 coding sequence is TGTGCCAGCAGTGGGGGACTAGCGGAGAATGAGCAGTTCTTC. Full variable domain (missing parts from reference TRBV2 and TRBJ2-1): EPEVTQTPSHQVTQMGQEVILRCVPISNHLYFYWYRQILGQKVEFLVSFYNNEISEKSEIFDDQFSVERPDGSNFTLKIRSTKLEDSAMYFCASSGGLAENEQFFGPGTRLTVL.

The CDR3 loop reads CSVPGQGLETQYF. The CDR3 DNA sequence: TGCAGCGTTCCGGGACAGGGGCTGGAGACCCAGTACTTC. The V and J genes are TRBV29-1 and TRBJ2-5; 10 positions agree with TRBD1. This CDR3 has 13 amino acids. Germline loops: CDR1 SQVTM, CDR2 ANQGSEA. Trimming took 5 bases from V and 5 from J; bases not matched to a gene: 5.

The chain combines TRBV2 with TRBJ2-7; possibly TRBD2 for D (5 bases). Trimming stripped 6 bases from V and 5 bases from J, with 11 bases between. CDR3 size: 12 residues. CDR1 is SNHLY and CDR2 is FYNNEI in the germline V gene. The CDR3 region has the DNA TGTGCCAGCAGCCCCGGGGTAAACGAGCAGTACTTC. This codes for CASSPGVNEQYF. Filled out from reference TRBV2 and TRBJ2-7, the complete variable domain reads EPEVTQTPSHQVTQMGQEVILRCVPISNHLYFYWYRQILGQKVEFLVSFYNNEISEKSEIFDDQFSVERPDGSNFTLKIRSTKLEDSAMYFCASSPGVNEQYFGPGTRLTVT.

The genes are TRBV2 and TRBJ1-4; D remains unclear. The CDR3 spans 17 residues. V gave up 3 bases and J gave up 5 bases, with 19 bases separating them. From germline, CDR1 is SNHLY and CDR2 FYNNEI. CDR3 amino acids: CASSEPPQTLQNEKLFF. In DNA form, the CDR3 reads TGTGCCAGCAGTGAGCCCCCTCAGACACTCCAAAATGAAAAACTGTTTTTT.

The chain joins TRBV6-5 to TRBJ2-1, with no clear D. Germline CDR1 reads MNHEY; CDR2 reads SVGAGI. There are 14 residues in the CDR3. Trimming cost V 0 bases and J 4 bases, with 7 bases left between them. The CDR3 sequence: CASSYSTDYNEQFF. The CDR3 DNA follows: TGTGCCAGCAGTTACTCAACAGATTACAATGAGCAGTTCTTC.

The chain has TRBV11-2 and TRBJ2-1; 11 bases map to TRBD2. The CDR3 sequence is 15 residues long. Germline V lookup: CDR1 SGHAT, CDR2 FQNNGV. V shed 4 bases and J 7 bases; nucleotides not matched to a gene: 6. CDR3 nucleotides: TGTGCCAGCAGCTACGGGACTAGCGGACTAAATGAGCAGTTCTTC. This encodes CASSYGTSGLNEQFF.

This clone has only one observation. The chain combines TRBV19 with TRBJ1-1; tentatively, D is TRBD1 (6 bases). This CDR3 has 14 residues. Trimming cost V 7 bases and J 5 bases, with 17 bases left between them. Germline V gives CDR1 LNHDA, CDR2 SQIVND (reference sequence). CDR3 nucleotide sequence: TGTGCCAGTAAGCTTGGCAGGGGCAGGACTGAAGCTTTCTTT. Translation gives CASKLGRGRTEAFF.

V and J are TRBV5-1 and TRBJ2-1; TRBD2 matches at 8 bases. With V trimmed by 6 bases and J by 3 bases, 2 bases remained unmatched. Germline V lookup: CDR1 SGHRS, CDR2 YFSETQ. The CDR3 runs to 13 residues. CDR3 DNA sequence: TGCGCCAGCACAGGGACTAGCTACAATGAGCAGTTCTTC. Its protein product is CASTGTSYNEQFF.

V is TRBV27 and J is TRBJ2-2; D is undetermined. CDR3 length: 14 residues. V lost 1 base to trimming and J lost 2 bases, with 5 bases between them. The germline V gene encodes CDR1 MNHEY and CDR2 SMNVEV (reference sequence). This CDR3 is CASSLWSNTGELFF. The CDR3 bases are TGTGCCAGCAGTTTATGGAGCAACACCGGGGAGCTGTTTTTT.

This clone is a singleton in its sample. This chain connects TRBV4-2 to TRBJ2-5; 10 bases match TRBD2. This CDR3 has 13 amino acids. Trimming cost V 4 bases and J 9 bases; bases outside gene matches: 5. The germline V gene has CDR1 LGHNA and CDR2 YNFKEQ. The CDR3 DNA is TGTGCCAGCAGCCGACCAGCGGGAGGGGCCCAGTACTTC. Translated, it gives CASSRPAGGAQYF.

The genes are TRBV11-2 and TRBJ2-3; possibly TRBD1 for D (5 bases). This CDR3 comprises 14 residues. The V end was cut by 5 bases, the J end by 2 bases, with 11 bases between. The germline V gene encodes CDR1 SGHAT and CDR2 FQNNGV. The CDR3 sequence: CASSPLTVTDTQYF. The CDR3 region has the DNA TGTGCCAGCAGCCCCCTGACAGTCACAGATACGCAGTATTTT.

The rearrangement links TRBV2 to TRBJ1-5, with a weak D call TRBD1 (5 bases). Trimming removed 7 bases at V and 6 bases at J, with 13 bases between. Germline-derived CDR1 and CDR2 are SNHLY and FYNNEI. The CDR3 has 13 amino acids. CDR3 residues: CASIEIGGQPQHF. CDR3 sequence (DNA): TGTGCCAGCATAGAAATCGGGGGTCAGCCCCAGCATTTT.

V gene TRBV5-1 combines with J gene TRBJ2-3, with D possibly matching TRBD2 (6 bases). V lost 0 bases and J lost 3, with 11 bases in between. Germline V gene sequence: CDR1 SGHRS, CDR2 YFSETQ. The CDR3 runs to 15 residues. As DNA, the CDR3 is TGCGCCAGCAGCTTGGTCGGCGGGGCAACAGATACGCAGTATTTT. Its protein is CASSLVGGATDTQYF.

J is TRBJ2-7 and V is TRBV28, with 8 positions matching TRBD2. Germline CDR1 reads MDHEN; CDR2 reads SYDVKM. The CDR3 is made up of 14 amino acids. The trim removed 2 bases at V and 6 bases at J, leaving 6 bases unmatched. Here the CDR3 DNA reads TGTGCCAGCAGTTTAGGGGCGGGAGGTGGCGAGCAGTACTTC. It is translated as CASSLGAGGGEQYF.

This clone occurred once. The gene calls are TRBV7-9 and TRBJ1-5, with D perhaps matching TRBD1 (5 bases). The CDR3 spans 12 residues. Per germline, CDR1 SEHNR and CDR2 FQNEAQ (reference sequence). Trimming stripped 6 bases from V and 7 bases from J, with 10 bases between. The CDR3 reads CASSSGAQPQHF. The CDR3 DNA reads TGTGCCAGCAGTTCTGGGGCGCAGCCCCAGCATTTT.

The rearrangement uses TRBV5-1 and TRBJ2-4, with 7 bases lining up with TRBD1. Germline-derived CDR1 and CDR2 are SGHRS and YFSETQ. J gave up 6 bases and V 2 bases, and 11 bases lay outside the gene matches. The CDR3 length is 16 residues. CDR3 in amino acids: CASSLQTGSPGNIQYF. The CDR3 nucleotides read TGCGCCAGCAGCTTACAGACAGGGTCCCCTGGAAACATTCAGTACTTC.

CDR3 protein: CAISEGEGDTDTQYF. As DNA, the CDR3 is TGTGCCATCAGTGAGGGTGAGGGGGACACAGATACGCAGTATTTT. This rearrangement joins TRBV10-3 to TRBJ2-3; D perhaps matches TRBD1 (6 bases). The germline V gene has CDR1 ENHRY and CDR2 SYGVKD. Between the trimmed V and J ends, which lost 2 bases and 2 bases, there was a span of 11 bases. CDR3 length: 15 residues.

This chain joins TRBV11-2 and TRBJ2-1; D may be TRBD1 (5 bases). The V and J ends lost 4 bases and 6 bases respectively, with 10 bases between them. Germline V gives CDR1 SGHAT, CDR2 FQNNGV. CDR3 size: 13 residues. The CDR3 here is CASSYVQGNEQFF. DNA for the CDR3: TGTGCCAGCAGCTATGTTCAGGGCAATGAGCAGTTCTTC.

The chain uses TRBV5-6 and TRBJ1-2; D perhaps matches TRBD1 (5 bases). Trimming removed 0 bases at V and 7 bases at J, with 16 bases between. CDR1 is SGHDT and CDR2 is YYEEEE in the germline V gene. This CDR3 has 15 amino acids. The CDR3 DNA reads TGTGCCAGCAGCTTGGTTCCAGGGCAAACGCGTGGCTACACCTTC. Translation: CASSLVPGQTRGYTF.

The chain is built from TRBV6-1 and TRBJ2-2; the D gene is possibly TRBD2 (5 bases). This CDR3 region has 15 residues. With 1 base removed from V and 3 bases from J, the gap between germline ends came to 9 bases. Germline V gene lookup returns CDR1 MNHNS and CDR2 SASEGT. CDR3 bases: TGTGCCAGCAGTGAAGAGGAGGCTGACACCGGGGAGCTGTTTTTT. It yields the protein CASSEEEADTGELFF.

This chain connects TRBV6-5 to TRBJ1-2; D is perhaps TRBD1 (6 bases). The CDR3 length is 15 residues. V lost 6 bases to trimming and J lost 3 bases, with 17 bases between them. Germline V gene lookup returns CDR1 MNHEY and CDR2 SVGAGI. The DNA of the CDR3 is TGTGCCAGCAGGGGTCAGGCAGGGGTCTACTATGGCTACACCTTC. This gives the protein CASRGQAGVYYGYTF.

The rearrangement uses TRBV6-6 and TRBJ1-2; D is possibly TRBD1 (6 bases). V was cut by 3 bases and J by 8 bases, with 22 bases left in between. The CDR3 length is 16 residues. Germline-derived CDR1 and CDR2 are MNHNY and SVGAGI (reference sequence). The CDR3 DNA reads TGTGCCAGCAGTTATTATGGAGGGGGGGCCGGGGAGGGCTACACCTTC. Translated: CASSYYGGGAGEGYTF.

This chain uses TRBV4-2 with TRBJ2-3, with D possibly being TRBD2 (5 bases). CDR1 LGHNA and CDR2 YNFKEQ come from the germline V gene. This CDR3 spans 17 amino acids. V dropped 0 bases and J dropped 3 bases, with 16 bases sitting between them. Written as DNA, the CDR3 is TGTGCCAGCAGCCAAGAGGGGTCTAGCTGGGGTACAGATACGCAGTATTTT. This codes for CASSQEGSSWGTDTQYF.

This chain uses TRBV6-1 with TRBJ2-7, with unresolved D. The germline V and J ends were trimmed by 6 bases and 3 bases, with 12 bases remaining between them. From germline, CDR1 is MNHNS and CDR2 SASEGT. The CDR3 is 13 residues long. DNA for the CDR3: TGTGCCAGCAGGCCCCCAACAAGCTACGAGCAGTACTTC. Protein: CASRPPTSYEQYF.